These T cell receptor beta chains were read from a single sample in a study of blood T cell repertoires in COVID-19. The assay was immunoSEQ multiplex PCR, and TCRdb's table has in-frame clones only and misses some. The sample lists some 180,000 clones; approximately 83% were seen once. Material for sequencing was peripheral blood. The receptors stem from a woman aged 80 or over with acute or convalescent COVID-19. Both conserved end residues are part of each CDR3. Each record gives: clone size, D gene, J gene, V gene, CDR3 DNA, CDR3 protein. The D gene is left open where the match is weak. Not every row has a clone size; where given, it reads once, few, many or a size class.

>.|.|TRBJ2-7|TRBV6-1
TGTGCCAGCAGTGAAGCACACAGATTCTACGAGCAGTACTTC
CASSEAHRFYEQYF
>once|TRBD2|TRBJ2-1|TRBV11-2
TGTGCCAGCAGCTTAGGACTAGCGGGGATTAATGAGCAGTTCTTC
CASSLGLAGINEQFF
>.|.|TRBJ1-6|TRBV7-2
TGTGCCAGCACCTCAGCACTGCGGGGGGTAGCCTTTAATTCACCCCTCCACTTT
CASTSALRGVAFNSPLHF
>.|.|TRBJ1-6|TRBV19
TGTGCCAGTAGTAACCTTCACGCGAGCTCCTATAATTCACCCCTCCACTTT
CASSNLHASSYNSPLHF
>.|TRBD2|TRBJ2-3|TRBV29-1
TGCAGCGTTGTAGGGGAGCGGGGGGGTTCGGATACGCAGTATTTT
CSVVGERGGSDTQYF
>.|.|TRBJ1-1|TRBV5-1
TGCGCCAGCAGCCGGCGAGAGGGCGGGAACACTGAAGCTTTCTTT
CASSRREGGNTEAFF
>.|.|TRBJ2-1|TRBV2
TGTGCCAGCGAACGGGAGTCCTACAATGAGCAGTTCTTC
CASERESYNEQFF
>.|.|TRBJ2-5|TRBV7-8
TGTGCCAGCAGCCCCCGCTCTTTGGCGGTGGCTCAAGAGACCCAGTACTTC
CASSPRSLAVAQETQYF
>.|TRBD1|TRBJ2-5|TRBV7-2
TGTGCCAGCAGCTGGGCACAGGGGGAGACCCAGTACTTC
CASSWAQGETQYF
>.|.|TRBJ1-2|TRBV4-1
TGCGCCAGCAGCCAAGAAGAGACAGGCTACGGCTACACCTTC
CASSQEETGYGYTF
>.|.|TRBJ1-1|TRBV28
TGTGCCAGCAGTGATCCCGGGGGTTTAAACACTGAAGCTTTCTTT
CASSDPGGLNTEAFF
>few|.|TRBJ2-7|TRBV30
TGTGCCTGGAGTGGTGAGAACGAGCAGTACTTC
CAWSGENEQYF
>once|.|TRBJ1-2|TRBV29-1
TGCAGCGTTGAAGAATCGGGGTACTATGGCTACACCTTC
CSVEESGYYGYTF
>.|TRBD2|TRBJ2-3|TRBV28
TGTGCCAGCCTAGCGGGGGGGCCTAGCACAGATACGCAGTATTTT
CASLAGGPSTDTQYF
>.|TRBD1|TRBJ1-1|TRBV3-1/TRBV3-2
TGTGCCAGCAGCCACGGACAGGGGAGGACTGAAGCTTTCTTT
CASSHGQGRTEAFF
>.|TRBD1|TRBJ1-3|TRBV10-3
TGTGCCATCAGTCCCGACAGGGGCAAGGAGAGGGGCTACTCTGGAAACACCATATATTTT
CAISPDRGKERGYSGNTIYF
>few|.|TRBJ2-1|TRBV27
TGTGCCAGCAGCGGGAGTTCTTACAATGAGCAGTTCTTC
CASSGSSYNEQFF